This T cell receptor (beta chain) was found in a study of human T cells and chemical hapten exposure. On the study more broadly: Reading of the patch tests, which applied 0.01% DPC to the upper back, occurred at 6 days.

As for time point: patch test 2, 6 weeks after DPC sensitization. Documented treatment: therapeutic diphenylcyclopropenone sensitization with weekly scalp DPC. J was trimmed by 0 bases and V by 6 bases; bases with no gene match: 11. CDR3 length equals 17 residues. Germline V gives CDR1 DFQATT, CDR2 SNEGSKA (reference sequence). TCRdb re-derived calls from the RACE reads in MiXCR, one entry per CDR3 protein. The sample holds about 96,000 distinct CDR3 sequences, roughly a tenth seen once. This clonotype was observed a few times. Specimen: whole blood, collected in connection with sensitization to the hapten diphenylcyclopropenone (DPC). The V and J genes are TRBV20-1 and TRBJ2-1; 10 bases line up with TRBD2. This receptor was obtained from a middle-aged woman with alopecia areata. Some clones in this sample may be carry-over from other donors' samples. CDR3 nucleotides: TGCAGTGCCAGCGGGAGGGGGGCCCACAGCTCCTACAATGAGCAGTTCTTC. Translation gives CSASGRGAHSSYNEQFF.